This T cell receptor beta chain was identified during a study of CD8 T cells in Susac syndrome (dated by TCRdb to between 2018 and 2021). For context, the study as a whole: Whether CD8+ T cell activation and differentiation in Susac syndrome was antigen driven was tested using repertoire sequencing. The paper's findings and limits, for the study overall: The number of individuals in the TCR sequencing and HLA analysis was recognized as being relatively small.

RNA was extracted using the RNeasy kit, and about 0.45 to 1 microgram was reverse transcribed with random hexamers. TCR beta CDR3 regions were amplified with the immunoSEQ multiplex PCR assay covering 54 Vbeta and 13 Jbeta segments. PCR amplification bias was corrected by using a synthetic template baseline for primer optimization and computational correction. Per the authors' processing: Reads were annotated to V, D and J genes according to IMGT and were analyzed with immunoSEQ Analyzer, with only productive sequences retained. Clonality was calculated as one minus the Shannon entropy normalized by log2 of the number of productive unique sequences. For each patient and control, public and private clones were evaluated within the 100 most prevalent clones. Susac-specific clones were defined as absent from healthy and MS cohorts, 1052 published viral clones and other ImmuneACCESS disease sequences. The public reads were reanalyzed by TCRdb: fastp trimming at Q25, MiXCR alignment, in-frame beta chains only. Rows are unified per CDR3 protein, each entry keeping the most common DNA and genes. TCRdb's processing, not the authors' own work, is the source of the V and J calls. The sample records some 120,000 distinct CDR3 sequences, approximately 94% of which are singletons. 0.095% to 0.15% of the sample lies in the top ten.

Peripheral blood CD8+ and CD4+ T cells from healthy donors, Susac syndrome patients and multiple sclerosis patients were profiled using high-throughput TCR beta sequencing. The multiple sclerosis controls were treatment-naive patients whose relapsing-remitting disease, either stable or active, fulfilled the revised McDonald criteria. CD8+ TEMRA cells were enriched by FACS, while bulk CD8+ and CD4+ T cells were purified by magnetic negative isolation. Blood was drawn into EDTA tubes, processed within 24 hours, and PBMCs were isolated by density gradient centrifugation. PBMCs intended for TCR sequencing were cryopreserved in liquid nitrogen and thawed later in a water bath at 37 degrees C. A purity of at least 90% was achieved for sorted or isolated CD4+, CD8+ and CD8+ TEMRA cells. For CDR1 and CDR2, the germline V gene (reference sequence) lists LNHDA and SQIVND. The CDR3 spans 13 residues, from the cysteine through the phenylalanine. The retained sequence is limited to the CDR3, 39 bases, with the frame set at the first base. V is pared back by 3 bases and J by 6 bases, with 12 bases lying between the germline termini.

Comments on this clonotype: Its antigen specificity is not known. No much larger clonotype is one base removed from it; base qualities were not supplied.

This TCR was sampled from a human donor with multiple sclerosis. Sequenced input: CD4+ T cells from PBMCs. Recombination linked TRBV19 to TRBJ2-7, and perhaps TRBD1 as D gene, on 6 matching bases. The CDR3 protein: CASSMNSGVEQYF. Read as DNA, the sequence is TGTGCCAGTAGTATGAACTCAGGGGTCGAGCAGTACTTC.